The clone carrying this T cell receptor (beta chain) has more than one count but fewer than ten. Its matching antigen is unknown. Germline and junction disagree at one end, which may indicate a read error. TCRdb reanalysed the 5' RACE reads using MiXCR and keeps one entry per CDR3 protein. The profile shows some 410,000 distinct CDR3 sequences, less than 25% of them singletons. The data are from a study of T-cell memory formation after mild COVID-19. About the study: The study found TCR clusters largely donor specific. General study findings and limits: CM and EM subsets held most contracting CD4+ clones; EMRA held CD8+ ones. The study found balanced CD4/CD8 in clones contracting day 15 to 85 and a CD4+ lean in later expanders.

Germline V gives CDR1 SGHRS, CDR2 YFSETQ. The CDR3 has 14 amino acids. The origin of this receptor is an adult woman who had mild COVID-19 (a few samples of this study predate the infection). Cell type and time point are not known. The V and J genes are TRBV5-1 and TRBJ1-5, with D maybe TRBD1 (5 bases). Specimen: PBMCs or a T cell subset sorted from them (not recorded which). CDR3 nucleotides: TGCGCCAGCATCATTGACAGATTCAATCGGCCCCAGCATTTT. It codes for CASIIDRFNRPQHF.